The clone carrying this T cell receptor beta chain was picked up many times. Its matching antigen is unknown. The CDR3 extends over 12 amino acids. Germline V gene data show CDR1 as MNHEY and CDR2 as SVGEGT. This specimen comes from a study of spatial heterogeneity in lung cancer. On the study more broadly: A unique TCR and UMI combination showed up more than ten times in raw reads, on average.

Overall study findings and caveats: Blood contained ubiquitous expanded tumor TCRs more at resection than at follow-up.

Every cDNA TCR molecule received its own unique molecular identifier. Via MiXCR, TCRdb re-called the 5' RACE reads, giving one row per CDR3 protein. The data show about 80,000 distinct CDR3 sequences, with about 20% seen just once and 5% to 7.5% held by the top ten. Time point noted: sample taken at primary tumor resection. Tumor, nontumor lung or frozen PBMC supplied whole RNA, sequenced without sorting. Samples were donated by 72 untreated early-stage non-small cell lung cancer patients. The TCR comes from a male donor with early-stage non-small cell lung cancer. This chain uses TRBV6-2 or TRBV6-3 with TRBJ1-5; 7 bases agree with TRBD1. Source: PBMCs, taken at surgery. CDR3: CVTRGRNQPQHF. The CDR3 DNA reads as TGTGTTACTAGGGGGCGCAATCAGCCCCAGCATTTT.